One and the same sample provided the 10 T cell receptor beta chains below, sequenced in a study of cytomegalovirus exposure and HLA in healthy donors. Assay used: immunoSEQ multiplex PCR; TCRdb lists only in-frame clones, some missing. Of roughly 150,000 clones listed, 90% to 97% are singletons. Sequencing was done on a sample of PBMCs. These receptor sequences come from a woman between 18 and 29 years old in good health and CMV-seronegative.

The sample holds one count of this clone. CDR3 residues: CASIGGTVTEAFF. DNA of the CDR3: TGTGCCAGCATAGGGGGTACGGTTACTGAAGCTTTCTTT. The rearrangement joins TRBV2 to TRBJ1-1, with a weak D call TRBD1 (6 bases). The CDR3 is 13 amino acids. The V end was cut by 7 bases, the J end by 5 bases, with 14 bases between. Germline CDR1 is SNHLY and CDR2 is FYNNEI. The variable domain in full, completed from reference TRBV2 and TRBJ1-1, reads EPEVTQTPSHQVTQMGQEVILRCVPISNHLYFYWYRQILGQKVEFLVSFYNNEISEKSEIFDDQFSVERPDGSNFTLKIRSTKLEDSAMYFCASIGGTVTEAFFGQGTRLTVV.

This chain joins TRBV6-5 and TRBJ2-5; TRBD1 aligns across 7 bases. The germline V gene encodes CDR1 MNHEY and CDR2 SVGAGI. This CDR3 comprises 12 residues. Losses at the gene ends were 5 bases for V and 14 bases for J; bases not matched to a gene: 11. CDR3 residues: CASSRKGDSHYF. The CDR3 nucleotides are TGTGCCAGCAGTCGAAAAGGGGACAGCCACTACTTC.

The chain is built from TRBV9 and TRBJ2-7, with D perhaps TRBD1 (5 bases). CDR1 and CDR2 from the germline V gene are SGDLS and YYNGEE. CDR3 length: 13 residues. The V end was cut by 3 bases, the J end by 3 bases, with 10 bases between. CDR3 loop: CASSALDSYEQYF. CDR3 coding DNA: TGTGCCAGCAGCGCCTTAGACAGCTACGAGCAGTACTTC.

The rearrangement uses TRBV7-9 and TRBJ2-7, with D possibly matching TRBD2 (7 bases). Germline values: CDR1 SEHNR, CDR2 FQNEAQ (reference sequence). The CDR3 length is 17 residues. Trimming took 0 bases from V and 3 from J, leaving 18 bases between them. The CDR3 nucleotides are TGTGCCAGCAGCTTAGCCGGGGGGCGGGGGACTGACTACGAGCAGTACTTC. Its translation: CASSLAGGRGTDYEQYF. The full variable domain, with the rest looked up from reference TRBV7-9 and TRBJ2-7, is DTGVSQNPRHKITKRGQNVTFRCDPISEHNRLYWYRQTLGQGPEFLTYFQNEAQLEKSRLLSDRFSAERPKGSFSTLEIQRTEQGDSAMYLCASSLAGGRGTDYEQYFGPGTRLTVT.

The CDR3 sequence is CASSVVGQEVNTEAFF. The CDR3 DNA is TGTGCCAGCAGCGTAGTCGGACAGGAAGTGAACACTGAAGCTTTCTTT. The chain uses TRBV9 and TRBJ1-1; 7 bases are shared with TRBD1. The V gene end was trimmed by 0 bases and the J gene end by 0 bases; junction bases not matched to a gene: 5. The CDR3 has 16 amino acids. Per germline, CDR1 SGDLS and CDR2 YYNGEE. Drawing the rest from reference TRBV9 and TRBJ1-1, the complete variable domain is DSGVTQTPKHLITATGQRVTLRCSPRSGDLSVYWYQQSLDQGLQFLIQYYNGEERAKGNILERFSAQQFPDLHSELNLSSLELGDSALYFCASSVVGQEVNTEAFFGQGTRLTVV.

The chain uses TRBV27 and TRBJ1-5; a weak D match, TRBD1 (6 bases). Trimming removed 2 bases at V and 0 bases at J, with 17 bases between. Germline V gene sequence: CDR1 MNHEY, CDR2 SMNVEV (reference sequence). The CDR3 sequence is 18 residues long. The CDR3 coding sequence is TGTGCCAGCAGTTTAATACCCCCCTCAGGGGATAGCAATCAGCCCCAGCATTTT. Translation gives CASSLIPPSGDSNQPQHF.

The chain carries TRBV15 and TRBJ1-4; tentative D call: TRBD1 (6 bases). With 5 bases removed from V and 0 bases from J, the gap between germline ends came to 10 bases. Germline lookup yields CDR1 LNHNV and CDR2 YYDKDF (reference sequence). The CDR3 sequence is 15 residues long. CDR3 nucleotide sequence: TGTGCCACCAGCTGGACAGCTGCAACTAATGAAAAACTGTTTTTT. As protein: CATSWTAATNEKLFF.

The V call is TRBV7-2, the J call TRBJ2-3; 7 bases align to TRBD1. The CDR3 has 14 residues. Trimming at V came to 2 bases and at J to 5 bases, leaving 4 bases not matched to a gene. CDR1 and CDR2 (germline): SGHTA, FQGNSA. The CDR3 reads CASSLSTGEDTQYF. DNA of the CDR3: TGTGCCAGCAGCTTAAGCACAGGGGAAGATACGCAGTATTTT.

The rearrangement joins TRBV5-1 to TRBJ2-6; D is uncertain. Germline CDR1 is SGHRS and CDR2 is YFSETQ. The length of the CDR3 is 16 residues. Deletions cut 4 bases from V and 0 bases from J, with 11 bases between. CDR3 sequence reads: CASSPMPSSGANVLTF. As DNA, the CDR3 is TGCGCCAGCAGCCCTATGCCGAGCTCTGGGGCCAACGTCCTGACTTTC.

The chain's CDR3 is CASSEYRVSYEQYF. The CDR3 DNA reads as TGTGCCAGCAGTGAGTACAGGGTCTCCTACGAGCAGTACTTC. V is TRBV6-1 and J is TRBJ2-7, with D perhaps TRBD1 (6 bases). This CDR3 has 14 amino acids. Between the trimmed V and J ends, which lost 3 bases and 0 bases, there was a span of 9 bases. CDR1 and CDR2 (germline): MNHNS, SASEGT.